Listed below are T cell receptor beta chains from one sample, sequenced in a study of T-cell reconstitution after alpha-beta-depleted transplantation in children. TCRdb itself ran the PCR reads through MiXCR, one entry per CDR3 protein. Of roughly 670,000 distinct CDR3 sequences in the sample, roughly 14% are singletons; the top ten hold around 0.76%. This material consisted of PBMCs, taken before TCRalphabeta/CD19-depleted stem cell transplant. The receptors shown here come from a girl aged 2 to 10 with congenital amegakaryocytic thrombocytopenia, due to receive a stem cell transplant. Both conserved end residues are part of each CDR3. Fields, in order: CDR3 protein, CDR3 DNA, clone size, J gene, V gene, D gene. D genes are given only for firm matches. Clone size is given for some rows only: seen once, a few or many times, or a class if the clone is expanded.

CASSRQGADTQYF TGCGCCAGCAGCCGCCAGGGCGCAGATACGCAGTATTTT NA TRBJ2-3 TRBV5-1 NA
CASSLSGSHYEQYF TGTGCCAGCAGCTTAAGCGGATCGCACTACGAGCAGTACTTC NA TRBJ2-7 TRBV7-6 NA
CSAPPAGGRGNEQFF TGCAGTGCTCCCCCAGCGGGAGGACGCGGTAATGAGCAGTTCTTC many TRBJ2-1 TRBV20-1 TRBD2
CSAPGDRGSLETQYF TGCAGTGCCCCCGGGGACAGGGGTTCTCTAGAGACCCAGTACTTC many TRBJ2-5 TRBV20-1 TRBD1
CASRYDRGETQYF TGTGCCAGCAGATATGACCGCGGAGAGACCCAGTACTTC few TRBJ2-5 TRBV2 NA
CASNLGWIVNLGDTQYF TGTGCCAGCAACCTAGGGTGGATAGTTAATTTGGGAGATACGCAGTATTTT many TRBJ2-3 TRBV12-3/TRBV12-4 NA
CASSLGSESQKDTQYF TGTGCCAGCAGTTTGGGCAGCGAGTCACAGAAGGATACGCAGTATTTT many TRBJ2-3 TRBV12-3/TRBV12-4 NA
CASTRPGTVEQFF TGTGCCAGCACCCGGCCGGGGACTGTCGAGCAGTTCTTC NA TRBJ2-1 TRBV25-1 NA
CSATKGGETQYF TGCAGTGCTACCAAGGGCGGAGAGACCCAGTACTTC many TRBJ2-5 TRBV20-1 NA
CCARNNHRQSRAQPQHF TGCTGTGCTAGAAACAACCATCGACAGTCAAGGGCTCAGCCCCAGCATTTT NA TRBJ1-5 TRBV20-1 NA
CSARDFVRETEAFF TGCAGTGCTAGAGATTTCGTCCGGGAAACTGAAGCTTTCTTT few TRBJ1-1 TRBV20-1 NA
CASSPSGAYYGYTF TGTGCCAGCTCACCGTCGGGGGCTTACTATGGCTACACCTTC few TRBJ1-2 TRBV18 NA
CASSPALLAGVGKGKTGELFF TGCGCCAGCAGCCCGGCCCTTCTAGCGGGAGTTGGAAAGGGAAAAACCGGGGAGCTGTTTTTT NA TRBJ2-2 TRBV5-1 TRBD2
CASSPFISSYNEQFF TGCGCCAGCAGCCCCTTTATAAGCTCCTACAATGAGCAGTTCTTC few TRBJ2-1 TRBV5-1 NA
CSVEKRPLQFF TGCAGCGTTGAAAAGCGACCATTACAGTTCTTC few TRBJ2-1 TRBV29-1 NA
CASGARGLGGGGTDTQYF TGTGCTAGTGGTGCCAGGGGTTTGGGAGGTGGTGGCACAGATACGCAGTATTTT many TRBJ2-3 TRBV12-5 NA
CASSEPEVFYGYTF TGTGCCAGCAGTGAGCCAGAGGTATTCTATGGCTACACCTTC NA TRBJ1-2 TRBV25-1 NA
CASWDKAYSGNTIYF TGTGCCAGTTGGGACAAGGCTTACTCTGGAAACACCATATATTTT few TRBJ1-3 TRBV19 NA
CRGEQREWGETQYF TGCAGGGGTGAACAGCGGGAATGGGGAGAGACCCAGTACTTC many TRBJ2-5 TRBV20-1 TRBD2
CASSQRKTSGRWEQFF TGTGCCAGCAGTCAACGGAAAACTAGCGGGAGGTGGGAGCAGTTCTTC few TRBJ2-1 TRBV6-1 TRBD2
CASSRDYEQYF TGTGCCAGCAGTCGTGACTACGAGCAGTACTTC many TRBJ2-7 TRBV12-3/TRBV12-4 NA
CASSLGGMNTEAFF TGCGCCAGCAGCTTGGGGGGCATGAACACTGAAGCTTTCTTT many TRBJ1-1 TRBV5-1 NA
CASSPRNLSGSYEQYF TGCGCCAGCAGCCCCCGTAACCTTAGCGGATCCTACGAGCAGTACTTC few TRBJ2-7 TRBV4-1 NA
CSPWDSSYNEQFF TGCAGCCCCTGGGACAGCTCCTACAATGAGCAGTTCTTC many TRBJ2-1 TRBV29-1 TRBD1
CATRVGTGELFF TGTGCCACCAGAGTTGGTACCGGGGAGCTGTTTTTT many TRBJ2-2 TRBV15 NA
CAISPRPRYGYTF TGTGCCATCAGTCCGCGACCGAGGTATGGCTACACCTTC few TRBJ1-2 TRBV10-3 NA
CASRLAGGFNEQFF TGTGCCAGCAGGCTAGCGGGAGGGTTTAATGAGCAGTTCTTC many TRBJ2-1 TRBV6-1 TRBD2
CASSANHGRQHQTQYF TGTGCCAGCAGCGCTAATCACGGGAGGCAGCACCAGACCCAGTACTTC many TRBJ2-5 TRBV7-9 TRBD2
CASSQLAGGRSSGANVLTF TGTGCCAGCTCACAGCTGGCGGGAGGCCGGAGCTCTGGGGCCAACGTCCTGACTTTC once TRBJ2-6 TRBV18 TRBD2
CSALGLAYEQYF TGCAGCGCCCTCGGACTAGCCTACGAGCAGTACTTC many TRBJ2-7 TRBV29-1 TRBD2
CASSFQGGGENEQFF TGTGCCAGCAGTTTCCAGGGGGGAGGAGAAAATGAGCAGTTCTTC many TRBJ2-1 TRBV12-3/TRBV12-4 NA
CASSIRGGSSPLHF TGTGCCAGCAGCATCCGGGGTGGAAGTTCACCCCTCCACTTT many TRBJ1-6 TRBV9 NA
CASRDTQGAGDTGELFF TGTGCCAGCAGAGACACACAGGGGGCAGGTGACACCGGGGAGCTGTTTTTT many TRBJ2-2 TRBV12-3/TRBV12-4 TRBD1
CASSLVGGVTDTQYF TGTGCCAGCAGCTTAGTAGGCGGGGTCACAGATACGCAGTATTTT many TRBJ2-3 TRBV7-8 NA
CASSFEGKETQYF TGTGCCAGCAGCTTCGAGGGTAAAGAGACCCAGTACTTC NA TRBJ2-5 TRBV13 NA
CASSESRSASDTQYF TGCGCCAGCAGTGAGTCGAGGTCAGCGAGCGATACGCAGTATTTT many TRBJ2-3 TRBV10-1 NA
CASRQGLAGEYEQFF TGTGCCAGCAGACAGGGACTAGCGGGAGAATATGAGCAGTTCTTC few TRBJ2-1 TRBV27 TRBD2